The source of this T cell receptor (beta chain) is a study of CXCR3-negative and CXCR3-positive naive CD8 T cells. The study's findings and limits: CXCR3-negative and CXCR3-positive naive cells shared comparable TRBV-TRBJ usage, but memory cells did not. The study found more hydrophobic TRB CDR3s in CXCR3-positive naive cells than in CXCR3-negative naive cells.

TRB cDNA libraries were made by UMI-labeled 5' RACE. TCRdb reanalyzed the 5' RACE reads and collapses them to one entry per CDR3 protein, without DNA. This sample contains some 67,000 distinct CDR3 sequences. On this clonotype: Its antigen remains unknown.

Sequencing was carried out using naive CXCR3- CD8+ T cells from blood. Described subset: CD45RO-CCR7+CD27+CD95- naive CD8+ T cells lacking CXCR3 (TNR3-). The sequence came from a human donor in good health. Some clones in this sample may be carry-over from other donors' samples.

The CDR3 is CSVNRDYDYEQYF. The gene calls are TRBV29-1 and TRBJ2-7; TCRdb lists TRBD2, though no DNA is available to test this call. The germline gives CDR1 SQVTM, CDR2 ANQGSEA. The CDR3 has 13 residues.